The present T cell receptor (beta chain) was sequenced within a study of blood T cell repertoires in COVID-19. Germline CDR1 reads SEHNR; CDR2 reads FQNEAQ (reference sequence). This CDR3 region has 15 residues. V was pared by 6 bases and J by 1 base, with 8 bases of the junction left unmatched. Per the original methods: Amplification with reference gene primers provided the estimates of nucleated cell counts. TCRdb keeps only in-frame clones here, not all; method: immunoSEQ multiplex PCR. V, J and clone size are those of that table, while D and trimming were read from the DNA. The repertoire includes about 200,000 clones, 75% to 90% of them detected once, and less than 1.5% sits in the top ten. A few counts support this clone. The age range of participants was about 18 to 89 years, with residence in fewer than 25 US areas. Two consecutive negative NP/OP PCR tests, clearance, or resolved symptoms defined Cohort 3 recovery.

The chain joins TRBV7-9 to TRBJ1-1; 7 nucleotides agree with TRBD1. The clonotype comes from a man under 40 who had recovered from COVID-19. The source material was PBMCs or T cells enriched from blood (not recorded which). Here the CDR3 DNA reads TGTGCCAGCAGTGCACACAGGGGATCGAACACTGAAGCTTTCTTT. Amino acid sequence: CASSAHRGSNTEAFF.